This paragraph covers one TCR beta chain sequence. The CDR3 covers 10 residues. V gave up 5 bases and J gave up 11 bases; unmatched junction bases: 5. Germline V gives CDR1 DFQATT, CDR2 SNEGSKA (reference sequence). In the original workflow: Amplification of reference gene primers was used by the study to estimate nucleated cell counts. Measured with immunoSEQ multiplex PCR; TCRdb has only the in-frame clones, and not every one. V, J and clone size are taken as reported in that table, and D and trimming were inferred from the DNA itself. The sample gives 27,000 or so clones, 70% to 90% of which show up once; less than 5% is in the top ten. The data belong to a study of blood T cell repertoires in COVID-19. Study details: Whether acute or convalescent, the COVID-19 samples came from the United States, Italy and Spain. PBMCs, B-cell-depleted T cells, or T cells provided the cDNA or gDNA that made up the material.

The chain links TRBV20-1 to TRBJ1-1, with 7 bases lining up with TRBD1. What was sequenced was peripheral blood. The receptor comes from a man between 65 and 85 years old with active COVID-19. CDR3: CSADRVTAFF. Written as DNA, the CDR3 is TGCAGTGCTGACAGGGTGACGGCTTTCTTT.